This T cell receptor beta chain was captured in a study of cytomegalovirus exposure and HLA in healthy donors. Whole-study results and caveats: For TCR beta chains, V- and J-gene trimming was later linked to a missense DCLRE1C variant.

CDR3 length: 15 amino acids. Germline CDR1 MNHEY, CDR2 SMNVEV (reference sequence). V dropped 4 bases and J dropped 0 bases, with 10 bases sitting between them. The PCR made use of 60 Vbeta and 13 Jbeta primers. The table came from immunoSEQ multiplex PCR; TCRdb's copy has only in-frame clones and leaves some out. This table holds about 200,000 clones. A remark on this clone: As yet, its antigen is unknown.

Sequencing was performed on PBMCs. V and J are TRBV27 and TRBJ1-3, with D possibly matching TRBD1 (6 bases). The source of this sequence is a man younger than 45 in good health and CMV-seronegative. CDR3 protein: CASSYSGASGNTIYF. CDR3 nucleotide sequence: TGTGCCAGCAGTTACTCAGGGGCCTCTGGAAACACCATATATTTT.